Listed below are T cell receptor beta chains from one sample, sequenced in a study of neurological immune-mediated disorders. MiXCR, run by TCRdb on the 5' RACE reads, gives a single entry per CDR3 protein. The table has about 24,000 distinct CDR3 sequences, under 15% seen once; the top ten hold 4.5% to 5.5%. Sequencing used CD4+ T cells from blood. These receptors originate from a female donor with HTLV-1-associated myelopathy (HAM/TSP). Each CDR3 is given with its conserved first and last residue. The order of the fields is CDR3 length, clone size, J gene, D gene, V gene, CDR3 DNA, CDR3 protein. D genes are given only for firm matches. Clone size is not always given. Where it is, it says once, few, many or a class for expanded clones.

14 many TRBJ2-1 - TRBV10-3 TGTGCCACAAAAACTTCTGTGGGGTACAATGAGCAGTTCTTC CATKTSVGYNEQFF
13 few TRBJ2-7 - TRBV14 TGTGCCAGCAGCCAGGGCAGGGGTTACGAGCAGTACTTC CASSQGRGYEQYF
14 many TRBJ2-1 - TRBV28 TGTGCCAGCAGTTTAGGAGGTGCCTACAATGAGCAGTTCTTC CASSLGGAYNEQFF
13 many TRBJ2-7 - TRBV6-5 TGTGCCAGCAGACAGACAGGTTCCTACGAGCAGTACTTC CASRQTGSYEQYF
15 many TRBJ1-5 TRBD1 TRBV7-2 TGTGCCAGCAGCTCGACAGGGAACGAATTGCAGCCCCAGCATTTT CASSSTGNELQPQHF
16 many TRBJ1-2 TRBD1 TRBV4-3 TGCGCCAGCAGCCTCAAGCCCGGGACAGGGGCGGGGGGCTACACCTTC CASSLKPGTGAGGYTF
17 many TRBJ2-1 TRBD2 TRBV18 TGTGCCAGCTCACCGACGACTAGCGGGGGGACTAACAATGAGCAGTTCTTC CASSPTTSGGTNNEQFF
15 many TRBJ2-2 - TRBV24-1 TGTGCCACCAGTGACCCGGGACAGAACACCGGGGAGCTGTTTTTT CATSDPGQNTGELFF
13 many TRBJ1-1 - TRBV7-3 TGTGCCAGCAGCCAGGGACCTAACACTGAAGCTTTCTTT CASSQGPNTEAFF
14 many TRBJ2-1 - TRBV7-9 TGTGCCAGCAGCTTAGTACAGGGTAGGAATGAGCAGTTCTTC CASSLVQGRNEQFF
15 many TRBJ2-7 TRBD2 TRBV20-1 TGCAGTGCTAGGAGCGGGGGGAGGACCTCGTACGAGCAGTACTTC CSARSGGRTSYEQYF
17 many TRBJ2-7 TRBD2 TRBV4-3 TGCGCCAGCAGCCAAGACCTCGTTAGCGGGGGGGCCCACGAGCAGTACTTC CASSQDLVSGGAHEQYF
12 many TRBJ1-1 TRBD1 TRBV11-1 TGTGCCAGCAGCTTCACAGGGGTATTAGCTTTCTTT CASSFTGVLAFF
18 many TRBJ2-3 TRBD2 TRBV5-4 TGTGCCAGCAGCTTAGGACTAGCGGGGGGTCGGAGCACAGATACGCAGTATTTT CASSLGLAGGRSTDTQYF
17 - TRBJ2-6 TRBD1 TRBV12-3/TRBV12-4 TGTGCCAGCAGTTCGGACAGGGGTTTAGCTGGGGCCAACGTCCTGACTTTC CASSSDRGLAGANVLTF
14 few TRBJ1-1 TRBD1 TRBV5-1 TGCTCCAGCAGCTACGCGGGACAGGGTTCTGAAGCTTTCTTT CSSSYAGQGSEAFF
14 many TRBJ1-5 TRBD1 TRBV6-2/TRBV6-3 TGTGCCAGCAGCCCCGGGACAGGGGGTCAGCCCCAGCATTTT CASSPGTGGQPQHF
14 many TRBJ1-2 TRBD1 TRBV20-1 TGCAGTGCTAATAGAGGACAGGGGGGCTATGGCTACACCTTC CSANRGQGGYGYTF
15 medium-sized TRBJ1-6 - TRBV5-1 TGCGCCAGCAGCTTGACAGGGAGGTTTGATTCACCCCTCCACTTT CASSLTGRFDSPLHF
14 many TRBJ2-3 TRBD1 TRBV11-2 TGTGCCAGCAGTCCCGGGACAGGGACAGATACGCAGTATTTT CASSPGTGTDTQYF
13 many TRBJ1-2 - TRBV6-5 TGTGCCAGCAGTTACGAGAGGCTTTCGGGCTACACCTTC CASSYERLSGYTF
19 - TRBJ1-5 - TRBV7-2 TGTGCCAGCAGCTTATTTCCGGCGGGCGGGGGAGAGGGCAATCAGCCCCAGCATTTT CASSLFPAGGGEGNQPQHF
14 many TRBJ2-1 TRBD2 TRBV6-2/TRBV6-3 TGTGCCAGCAGTTATGAAGCGGGGTCAAATGAGCAGTTCTTC CASSYEAGSNEQFF
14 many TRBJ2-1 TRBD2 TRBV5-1 TGCGCCAGCAGCTCGGGCGGGGGGCCCACTGAGCAGTTCTTC CASSSGGGPTEQFF
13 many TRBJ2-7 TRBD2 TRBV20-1 TGCAGTGCTACCGGGGGGGCCTCCTACGAGCAGTACTTC CSATGGASYEQYF
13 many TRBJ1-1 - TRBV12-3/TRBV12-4 TGTGCCAGCAGTTGGGGACATATCACTGAAGCTTTCTTT CASSWGHITEAFF
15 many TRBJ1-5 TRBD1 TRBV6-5 TGTGCCAGCAGTCCGACAGGGGGATACAATCAGCCCCAGCATTTT CASSPTGGYNQPQHF
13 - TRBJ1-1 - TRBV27 TGTGCCAGCAGTTCGGGGGGCTGGACTGAAGCTTTCTTT CASSSGGWTEAFF
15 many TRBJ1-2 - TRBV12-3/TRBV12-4 TGTGCCAGCAGGGAAAATGGCAGAACAGCCTATGGCTACACCTTC CASRENGRTAYGYTF
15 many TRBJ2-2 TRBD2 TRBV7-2 TGTGCCAGCAGCCTCGGACTAGCGTTCCCCGGGGAGCTGTTTTTT CASSLGLAFPGELFF
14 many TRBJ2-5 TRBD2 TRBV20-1 TGCAGTGCTAGTGTCGGGGCGGGGGGGGAGACCCAGTACTTC CSASVGAGGETQYF
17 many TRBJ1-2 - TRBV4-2 TGTGCCAGCAGCCAAGAAGGGGCACTTATCGGGGCACAGGGCTACACCTTC CASSQEGALIGAQGYTF
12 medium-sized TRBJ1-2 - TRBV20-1 TGCAGTGCTAGGACGGTGAACTATGTCTACACCTTC CSARTVNYVYTF
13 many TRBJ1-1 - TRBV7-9 TGTGCCAGCAGCTTACGAGTAGAGACTGAAGCTTTCTTT CASSLRVETEAFF
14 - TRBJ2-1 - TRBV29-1 TGCAGCGTTGATCACAGGAAATTGCTAAATGAGCAGTTCTTC CSVDHRKLLNEQFF